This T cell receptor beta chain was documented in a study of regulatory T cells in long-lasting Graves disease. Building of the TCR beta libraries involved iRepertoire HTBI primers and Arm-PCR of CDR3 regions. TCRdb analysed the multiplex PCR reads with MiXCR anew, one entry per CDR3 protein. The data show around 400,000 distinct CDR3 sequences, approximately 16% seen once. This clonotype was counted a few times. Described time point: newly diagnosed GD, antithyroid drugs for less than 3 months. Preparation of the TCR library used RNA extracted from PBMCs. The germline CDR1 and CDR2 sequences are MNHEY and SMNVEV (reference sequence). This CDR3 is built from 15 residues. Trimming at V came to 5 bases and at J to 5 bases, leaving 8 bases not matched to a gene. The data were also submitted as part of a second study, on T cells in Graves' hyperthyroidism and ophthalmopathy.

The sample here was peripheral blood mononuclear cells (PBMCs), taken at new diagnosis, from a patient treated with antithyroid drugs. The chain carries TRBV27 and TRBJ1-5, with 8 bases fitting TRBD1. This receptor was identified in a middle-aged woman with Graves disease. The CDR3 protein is CASSGRTGTHQPQHF. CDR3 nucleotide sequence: TGTGCCAGCAGTGGGCGGACAGGGACACATCAGCCCCAGCATTTT.